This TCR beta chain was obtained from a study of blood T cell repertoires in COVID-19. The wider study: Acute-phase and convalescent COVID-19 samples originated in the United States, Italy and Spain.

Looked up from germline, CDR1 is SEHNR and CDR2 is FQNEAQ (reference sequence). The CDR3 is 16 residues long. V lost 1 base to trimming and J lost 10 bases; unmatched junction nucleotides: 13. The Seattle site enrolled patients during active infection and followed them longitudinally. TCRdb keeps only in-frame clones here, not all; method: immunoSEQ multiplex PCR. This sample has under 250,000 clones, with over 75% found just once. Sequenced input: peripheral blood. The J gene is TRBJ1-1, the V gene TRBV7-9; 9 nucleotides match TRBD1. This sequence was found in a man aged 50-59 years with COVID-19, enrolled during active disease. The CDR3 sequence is CASSLVEGTGGLGAFF. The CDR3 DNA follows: TGTGCCAGCAGCTTAGTAGAGGGCACAGGGGGCCTTGGAGCTTTCTTT.